This T cell receptor beta chain was captured in a study of T cell responses to AZD1222 COVID-19 vaccine. Using immunoSEQ multiplex PCR, the repertoire was profiled, and TCRdb retains in-frame clones only, with some absent. The repertoire holds some 200,000 clones, with 85% to 90% as singletons. J gave up 0 bases and V 5 bases, and 6 bases lay outside the gene matches. The CDR3 has 15 amino acids. Germline loops: CDR1 SGHVS, CDR2 FQNEAQ. The starting material was peripheral blood, obtained 28 days after the second AZD1222 dose. This clonotype was obtained from an adult who received the AZD1222 COVID-19 vaccine. This chain uses TRBV7-8 with TRBJ1-1; 7 positions match TRBD1. CDR3 sequence (DNA): TGTGCCAGCAGCGGGGGACAGATCATGAACACTGAAGCTTTCTTT. This translates into CASSGGQIMNTEAFF.